This T cell receptor beta chain came from a study of regulatory T cells in long-lasting Graves disease. About the research overall: Antithyroid drugs had been taken under 3 months by newly diagnosed Graves' patients.

A note on this clonotype: Its antigen remains unknown. With a much larger clone just one base away, this may be a read error. As the CDR3 is not closed by the conserved phenylalanine or tryptophan, this likely results from a read error.

Time point meaning: newly diagnosed GD, antithyroid drugs for less than 3 months. The TCR library used RNA extracted from PBMCs. Diagnosis followed American Thyroid Association guidelines for Graves' disease. Germline lookup yields CDR1 SGHTA and CDR2 FQGNSA. This CDR3 is 14 amino acids long. The V gene end was trimmed by 8 bases and the J gene end by 4 bases; junction bases not matched to a gene: 9. General study results and limits: Lower TCR diversity was seen in persistent Graves' patients than in newly diagnosed ones.

The authors built TCR beta libraries using iRepertoire HTBI primers and Arm-PCR of CDR3 regions. A single record per CDR3 protein comes from TCRdb applying MiXCR to the multiplex PCR reads. There are about 520,000 distinct CDR3 sequences in the sample; approximately 12% occur only once, and approximately 9% lies in the top ten. Another study also made use of these data, one on T cells in Graves' hyperthyroidism and ophthalmopathy. In that study: First-round RT-PCR targeting the TCR CDR3 was performed with the HTBI primer set.

The chain carries TRBV7-2 and TRBJ2-3; 7 bases match TRBD2. The sequenced sample was peripheral blood mononuclear cells (PBMCs), obtained at new diagnosis, from a patient treated with antithyroid drugs. This receptor was taken from a woman in her twenties or thirties with Graves disease. CDR3 sequence reads: CASGRGGPADTQYL. The CDR3, as DNA: TGTGCCAGCGGACGGGGAGGGCCCGCAGATACGCAGTATTTG.